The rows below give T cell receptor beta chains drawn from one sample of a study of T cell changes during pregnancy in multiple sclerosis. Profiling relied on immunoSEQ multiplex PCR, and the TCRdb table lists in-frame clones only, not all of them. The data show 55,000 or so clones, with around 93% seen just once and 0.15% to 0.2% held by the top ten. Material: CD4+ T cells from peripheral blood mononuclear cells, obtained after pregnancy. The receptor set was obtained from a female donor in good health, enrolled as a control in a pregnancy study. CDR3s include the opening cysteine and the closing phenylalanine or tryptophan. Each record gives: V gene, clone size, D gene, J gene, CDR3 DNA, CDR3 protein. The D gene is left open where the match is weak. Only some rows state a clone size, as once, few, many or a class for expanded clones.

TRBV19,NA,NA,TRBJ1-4,TGTGCCAGTAGTACCTCCTTGGAGTTCACTAATGAAAAACTGTTTTTT,CASSTSLEFTNEKLFF
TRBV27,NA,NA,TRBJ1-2,TGTGCCAGCAGTTCCCAAACAGGGCCCAAGACCTTC,CASSSQTGPKTF
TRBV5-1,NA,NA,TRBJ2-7,TGCGCCAGCAGCCTACAAGACACTTCCTACGAGCAGTACTTC,CASSLQDTSYEQYF
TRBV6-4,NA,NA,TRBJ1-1,TGTGCCAGCAGTCTAGGAGGGACGGGGAACACTGAAGCTTTCTTT,CASSLGGTGNTEAFF
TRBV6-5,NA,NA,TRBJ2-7,TGTGCCAGCAGTTCGAACCAGGGTTACGAGCAGTACTTC,CASSSNQGYEQYF
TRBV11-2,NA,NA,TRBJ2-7,TGTGCCAGCAGCTTATACTCCTACGAGCAGTACTTC,CASSLYSYEQYF
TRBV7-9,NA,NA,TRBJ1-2,TGTGCCAGCAGCCGAGACAGCTATGGCTACACCTTC,CASSRDSYGYTF
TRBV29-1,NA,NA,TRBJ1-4,TGCAGCGTCCGGGGGGCAACTAATGAAAAACTGTTTTTT,CSVRGATNEKLFF
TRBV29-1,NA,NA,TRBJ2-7,TGCAGCGTTCCCCCCCGTCAACGGGGAGGTGACGAGCAGTACTTC,CSVPPRQRGGDEQYF
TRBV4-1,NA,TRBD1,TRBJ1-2,TGCGCCAGCAGCCACGGGACAGGGGGCAGCTATGGCTACACCTTC,CASSHGTGGSYGYTF
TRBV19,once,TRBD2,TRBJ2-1,TGTGCCAGTAGCGGACTAGCGGGGGCGGGTGAGCAGTTCTTC,CASSGLAGAGEQFF
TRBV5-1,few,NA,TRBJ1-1,TGCGCCAGCGGTTCAAGCTCCATGAACACTGAAGCTTTCTTT,CASGSSSMNTEAFF
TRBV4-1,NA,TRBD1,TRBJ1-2,TGCGCCAGCAGCCAAGATTCGGGACAGTCATCTTATGGCTACACCTTC,CASSQDSGQSSYGYTF
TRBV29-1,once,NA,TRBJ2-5,TGCAGCGTTGAACGGGCAGGGTTTGTCCAGTACTTC,CSVERAGFVQYF
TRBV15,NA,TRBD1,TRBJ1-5,TGTGCCACCAGCAGAGGGGGAAAAGGGACAGGGGGGAATCAGCCCCAGCATTTT,CATSRGGKGTGGNQPQHF
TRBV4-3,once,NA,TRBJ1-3,TGCGCCAGCAGCCGTACGTTGAGCAGCTCTAGCTCTGGAAACACCATATATTTT,CASSRTLSSSSSGNTIYF
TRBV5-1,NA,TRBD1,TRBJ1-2,TGCGCCAGCAGCTTGGAGGGACAGGGGGCGCTTGGCTACACCTTC,CASSLEGQGALGYTF
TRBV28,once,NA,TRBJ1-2,TGTGCCAGCCGCTGGGGGAGGAACTATGGCTACACCTTC,CASRWGRNYGYTF
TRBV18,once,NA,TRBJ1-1,TGTGCCAGCTCACCGGCGAGGCAGGGGCCTGAAGCTTTCTTT,CASSPARQGPEAFF
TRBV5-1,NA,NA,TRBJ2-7,TGCGCCAGCAGCTCTAGGGGTTCCGAGCAGTACTTC,CASSSRGSEQYF
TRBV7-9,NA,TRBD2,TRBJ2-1,TGTGCCAGCAGCCTCGAGCGGGGGGGCCTAGGTGAGCAGTTCTTC,CASSLERGGLGEQFF
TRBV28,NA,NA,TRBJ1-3,TGTGCCAGCGGAGGGCGAGCTGGAAACACCATATATTTT,CASGGRAGNTIYF
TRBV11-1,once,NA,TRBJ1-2,TGTGCCAGCAGCTTGGGTAGAGACAGGCGCGTGGACTATGGCTACACCTTC,CASSLGRDRRVDYGYTF
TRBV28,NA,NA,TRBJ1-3,TGTGCCAGCACTCGGGGGGGTTCTGGAAACACCATATATTTT,CASTRGGSGNTIYF
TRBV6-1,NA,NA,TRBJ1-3,TGTGCCAGCAGTGAATCATTTCCAGGGGCTGGAAACACCATATATTTT,CASSESFPGAGNTIYF
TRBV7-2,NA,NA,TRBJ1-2,TGTGCCAGCAGCTCATACGCCACAGAGACCTCTAAGTATGGCTACACCTTC,CASSSYATETSKYGYTF
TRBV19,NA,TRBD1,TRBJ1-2,TGTGCCAGTAGTAAGGGGACAGCTGCTAACTATGGCTACACCTTC,CASSKGTAANYGYTF